These 10 T cell receptor beta chains share one sample of origin, sequenced in a study of blood T cell repertoires in COVID-19. TCRdb's table, derived via immunoSEQ multiplex PCR, lists solely in-frame clones and lacks some. The sample has about 220,000 clones; more than 75% are singletons. Sequenced material: peripheral blood. Source of these receptors: a man between 40 and 49 years old with active or convalescent COVID-19.

The V and J genes are TRBV18 and TRBJ2-3; 7 bases align to TRBD1. The germline V gene encodes CDR1 KGHSH and CDR2 LQKENI. CDR3 length: 14 residues. The ends lost 6 bases at V and 6 bases at J; junction bases unmatched: 9. CDR3 sequence (DNA): TGTGCCAGCTCGCCGGGACAGAAACCCGATACGCAGTATTTT. Translating gives CASSPGQKPDTQYF.

The rearrangement links TRBV28 to TRBJ1-5, with a weak D call TRBD1 (6 bases). Germline loops: CDR1 MDHEN, CDR2 SYDVKM. The CDR3 consists of 15 residues. With 9 bases removed from V and 7 bases from J, the gap between germline ends came to 22 bases. For the CDR3, the DNA is TGTGCCAGTGACGTAGGGGGGGCATGGGACCAGCCCCAGCATTTT. It is translated as CASDVGGAWDQPQHF.

A few counts support this clone. The chain uses TRBV7-2 and TRBJ2-7; 13 nucleotides line up with TRBD2. V was pared by 5 bases and J by 7 bases, with 14 bases of the junction left unmatched. Looked up from germline, CDR1 is SGHTA and CDR2 is FQGNSA. The length of the CDR3 is 17 residues. This chain's CDR3 is CASSPTGTSGMAGEQYF. Written as DNA, the CDR3 is TGTGCCAGCAGCCCCACCGGGACTAGCGGGATGGCAGGAGAGCAGTACTTC.

The gene calls are TRBV28 and TRBJ1-5; the D gene is possibly TRBD1 (6 bases). CDR1 is MDHEN, CDR2 SYDVKM, per germline. Trimming left V 10 bases short and J 10 bases short, with 17 bases between. The CDR3 has 12 residues. This chain's CDR3 is CATQFRGQPQHF. CDR3 in DNA: TGTGCCACCCAGTTTCGGGGACAACCCCAGCATTTT. The full variable domain, completed using reference TRBV28 and TRBJ1-5, is DVKVTQSSRYLVKRTGEKVFLECVQDMDHENMFWYRQDPGLGLRLIYFSYDVKMKEKGDIPEGYSVSREKKERFSLILESASTNQTSMYLCATQFRGQPQHFGDGTRLSIL.

This clone was recorded a few times. The sample has other DNA sequences that encode this CDR3 too. The chain has TRBV19 and TRBJ1-1; 8 nucleotides agree with TRBD1. CDR1 LNHDA and CDR2 SQIVND come from the germline V gene (reference sequence). There are 15 residues in the CDR3. The V and J ends lost 3 bases and 0 bases, in that order; junction bases with no gene match: 3. The CDR3 bases are TGTGCCAGTAGTATTACAGGGGGTATGAACACTGAAGCTTTCTTT. Its translation: CASSITGGMNTEAFF.

The chain has TRBV11-2 and TRBJ1-1; a possible D gene is TRBD1 (5 bases). There are 15 residues in the CDR3. Trimming pared 3 bases from V and 4 bases from J, leaving 15 bases between. The germline CDR1 and CDR2 sequences are SGHAT and FQNNGV. The CDR3 DNA reads as TGTGCCAGCAGCTTGATAGGCCACGGGGGCACTGAAGCTTTCTTT. Encoded protein: CASSLIGHGGTEAFF.

The chain joins TRBV5-1 to TRBJ2-7, with TRBD1 identical over 7 bases. Germline values: CDR1 SGHRS, CDR2 YFSETQ. The CDR3 runs to 15 residues. The V gene end was trimmed by 0 bases and the J gene end by 4 bases; junction bases not matched to a gene: 7. CDR3: CASSLVTGDLYEQYF. The CDR3 nucleotides read TGCGCCAGCAGCTTGGTTACAGGGGACCTTTACGAGCAGTACTTC.

The chain couples TRBV27 to TRBJ2-1; D might be TRBD1 (6 bases). CDR1 MNHEY and CDR2 SMNVEV come from the germline V gene (reference sequence). V lost 6 bases and J 6 bases, leaving 15 bases between the germline ends. The CDR3 runs 14 residues. This CDR3 is CASSRGRGFNEQFF. The CDR3 nucleotides are TGTGCCAGCAGCAGGGGAAGGGGCTTCAATGAGCAGTTCTTC.

The V gene is TRBV6-5, the J gene TRBJ1-4; D is unresolved. The V and J ends lost 7 bases and 0 bases respectively, with 12 bases between them. CDR1 is MNHEY, CDR2 SVGAGI, per germline. The CDR3 sequence is 15 residues long. The CDR3 coding sequence is TGTGCCAGCACAGGCCGCGTTGCAACTAATGAAAAACTGTTTTTT. Its protein product is CASTGRVATNEKLFF.

The chain carries TRBV7-9 and TRBJ1-2; D perhaps matches TRBD1 (6 bases). The CDR3 contains 13 residues. V was shortened by 5 bases and J by 6 bases, with 13 bases between the two germline ends. Germline loops: CDR1 SEHNR, CDR2 FQNEAQ (reference sequence). The CDR3 DNA reads as TGTGCCAGCAGCCCCGACAGGTACCATGGCTACACCTTC. It encodes CASSPDRYHGYTF. The full variable domain, its missing parts supplied by reference TRBV7-9 and TRBJ1-2, is DTGVSQNPRHKITKRGQNVTFRCDPISEHNRLYWYRQTLGQGPEFLTYFQNEAQLEKSRLLSDRFSAERPKGSFSTLEIQRTEQGDSAMYLCASSPDRYHGYTFGSGTRLTVV.